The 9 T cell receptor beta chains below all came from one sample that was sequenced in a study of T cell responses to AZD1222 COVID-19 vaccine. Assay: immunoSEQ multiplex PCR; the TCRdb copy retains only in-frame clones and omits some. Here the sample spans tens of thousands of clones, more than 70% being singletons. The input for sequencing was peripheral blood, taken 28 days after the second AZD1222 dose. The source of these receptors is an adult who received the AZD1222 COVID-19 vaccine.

The CDR3 region is CASSLTETQYF. The CDR3 region has the DNA TGTGCCAGCAGCCTCACCGAGACCCAGTACTTC. The chain has TRBV12-3 or TRBV12-4 and TRBJ2-5; D gene ambiguous. CDR3 length equals 11 residues. V was clipped by 6 bases and J by 5 bases, with 7 bases between them.

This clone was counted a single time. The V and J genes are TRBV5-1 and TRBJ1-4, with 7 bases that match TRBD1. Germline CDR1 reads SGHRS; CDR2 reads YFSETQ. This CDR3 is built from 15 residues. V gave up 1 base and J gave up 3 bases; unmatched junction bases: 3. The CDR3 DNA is TGCGCCAGCAGCTTGCTACAGGGGTCTAATGAAAAACTGTTTTTT. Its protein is CASSLLQGSNEKLFF.

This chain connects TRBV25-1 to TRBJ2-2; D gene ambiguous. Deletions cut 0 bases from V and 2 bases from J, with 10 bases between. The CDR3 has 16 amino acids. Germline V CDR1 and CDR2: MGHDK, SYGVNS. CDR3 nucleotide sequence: TGTGCCAGCAGTGAATACTTGGTGGGAAACACCGGGGAGCTGTTTTTT. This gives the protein CASSEYLVGNTGELFF.

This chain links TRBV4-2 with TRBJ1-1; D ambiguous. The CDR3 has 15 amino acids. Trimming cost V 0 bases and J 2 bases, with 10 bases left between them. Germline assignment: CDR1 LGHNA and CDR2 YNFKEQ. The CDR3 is CASSQEVTPNTEAFF. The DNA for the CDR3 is TGTGCCAGCAGCCAAGAGGTAACACCAAACACTGAAGCTTTCTTT.

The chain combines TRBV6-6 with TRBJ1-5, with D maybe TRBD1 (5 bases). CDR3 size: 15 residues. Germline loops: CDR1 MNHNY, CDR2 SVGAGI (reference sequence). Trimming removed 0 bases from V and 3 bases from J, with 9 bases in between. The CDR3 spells CASSYSQGVNQPQHF. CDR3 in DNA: TGTGCCAGCAGTTACTCGCAAGGGGTCAATCAGCCCCAGCATTTT.

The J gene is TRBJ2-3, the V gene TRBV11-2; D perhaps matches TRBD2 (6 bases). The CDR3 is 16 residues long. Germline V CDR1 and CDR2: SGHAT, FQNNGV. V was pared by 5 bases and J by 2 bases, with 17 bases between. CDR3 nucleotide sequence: TGTGCCAGCAGCCCCGGGATATTGCGGGACACAGATACGCAGTATTTT. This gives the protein CASSPGILRDTDTQYF.

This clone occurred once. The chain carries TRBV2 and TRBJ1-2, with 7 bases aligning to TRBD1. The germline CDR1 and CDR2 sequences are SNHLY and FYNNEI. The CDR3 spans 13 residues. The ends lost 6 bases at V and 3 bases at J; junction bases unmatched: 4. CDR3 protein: CASRDDRDYGYTF. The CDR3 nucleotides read TGTGCCAGCAGGGACGACAGGGACTATGGCTACACCTTC.

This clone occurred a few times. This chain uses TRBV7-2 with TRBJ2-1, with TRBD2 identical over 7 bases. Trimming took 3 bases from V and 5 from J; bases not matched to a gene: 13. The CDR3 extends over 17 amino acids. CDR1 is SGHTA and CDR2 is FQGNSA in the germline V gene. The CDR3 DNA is TGTGCCAGCAGCTTCGACGGGGGGACCATACTTCACAATGAGCAGTTCTTC. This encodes CASSFDGGTILHNEQFF. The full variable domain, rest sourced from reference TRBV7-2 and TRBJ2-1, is GAGVSQSPSNKVTEKGKDVELRCDPISGHTALYWYRQSLGQGLEFLIYFQGNSAPDKSGLPSDRFSAERTGGSVSTLTIQRTQQEDSAVYLCASSFDGGTILHNEQFFGPGTRLTVL.

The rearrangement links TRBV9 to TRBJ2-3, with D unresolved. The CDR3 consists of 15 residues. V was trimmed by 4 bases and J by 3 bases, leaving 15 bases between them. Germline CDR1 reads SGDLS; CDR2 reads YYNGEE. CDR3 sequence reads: CASSNYHTGTDTQYF. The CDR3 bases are TGTGCCAGCAGCAATTATCATACTGGAACAGATACGCAGTATTTT.